These 7 T cell receptor beta chains were all obtained from the same sample, sequenced in a study of shared clonotypes between healthy human individuals. The data were produced by immunoSEQ multiplex PCR, yet TCRdb's version contains in-frame clones alone and is incomplete. The repertoire has under 550,000 clones, about 96% of them found once; the top ten carry 0.05% to 0.07%. The sample consisted of naive CD4+ T cells sorted from blood. Subset in this sample: CD45RA+ positively selected. The receptor set was obtained from a woman between 25 and 40 years old in good health.

This chain links TRBV5-5 with TRBJ1-2, with D uncertain. This CDR3 has 14 amino acids. Germline lookup yields CDR1 SGHKS and CDR2 YYEKEE (reference sequence). Trimming pared 4 bases from V and 2 bases from J, leaving 12 bases between. CDR3 sequence: CASSTSGGNYGYTF. For the CDR3, the DNA is TGTGCCAGCAGCACCTCGGGAGGGAACTATGGCTACACCTTC.

The rearrangement joins TRBV2 to TRBJ2-5, with D perhaps matching TRBD1 or TRBD2 (5 bases each). Germline assignment: CDR1 SNHLY and CDR2 FYNNEI. The CDR3 is 13 amino acids. V shed 6 bases and J shed 5 bases, with 13 bases lying between them. The CDR3 is CASRGTVGETQYF. CDR3 DNA sequence: TGTGCCAGCAGGGGGACGGTTGGGGAGACCCAGTACTTC. Full variable domain (rest looked up from reference TRBV2 and TRBJ2-5): EPEVTQTPSHQVTQMGQEVILRCVPISNHLYFYWYRQILGQKVEFLVSFYNNEISEKSEIFDDQFSVERPDGSNFTLKIRSTKLEDSAMYFCASRGTVGETQYFGPGTRLLVL.

This chain links TRBV28 with TRBJ1-5, with 10 bases identical to TRBD1. With 3 bases clipped from V and 1 base from J, the junction kept 3 bases outside the gene matches. Germline CDR1 reads MDHEN; CDR2 reads SYDVKM. The CDR3 has 16 residues. CDR3 in amino acids: CASSFRGQGSNQPQHF. In nucleotides, the CDR3 is TGTGCCAGCAGTTTCCGGGGACAGGGGAGCAATCAGCCCCAGCATTTT. Filled out from reference TRBV28 and TRBJ1-5, the complete variable domain reads DVKVTQSSRYLVKRTGEKVFLECVQDMDHENMFWYRQDPGLGLRLIYFSYDVKMKEKGDIPEGYSVSREKKERFSLILESASTNQTSMYLCASSFRGQGSNQPQHFGDGTRLSIL.

J is TRBJ1-2 and V is TRBV28; 7 bases align to TRBD1. Trimming removed 0 bases from V and 5 bases from J; junction bases left unmatched: 6. Germline V CDR1 and CDR2: MDHEN, SYDVKM. This CDR3 contains 15 residues. For the CDR3, the DNA is TGTGCCAGCAGTTTATGGACTCCGACAGGGTATGGCTACACCTTC. Encoded protein: CASSLWTPTGYGYTF.

The count of this clone is one. V and J are TRBV27 and TRBJ1-3, with D perhaps matching TRBD1 (6 bases). The V gene's germline CDR1 is MNHEY and CDR2 SMNVEV (reference sequence). The CDR3 is 14 residues long. V lost 6 bases to trimming and J lost 9 bases, with 18 bases between them. CDR3 sequence: CASRQHREGGTIYF. CDR3 DNA: TGTGCCAGCAGACAGCATAGGGAGGGGGGCACCATATATTTT.

Only one count was recorded for this clone. The chain couples TRBV7-8 to TRBJ1-1; tentatively, D is TRBD1 (6 bases). Trimming pared 5 bases from V and 1 base from J, leaving 20 bases between. This CDR3 has 17 amino acids. Germline-derived CDR1 and CDR2 are SGHVS and FQNEAQ. Written as DNA, the CDR3 is TGTGCCAGCAGCCCCAGATCTATACAGGGATGGAACACTGAAGCTTTCTTT. This sequence encodes CASSPRSIQGWNTEAFF.

CDR3 residues: CASRTLSGREYEQYF. For the CDR3, the DNA is TGTGCCAGCAGGACACTCAGCGGGAGGGAATACGAGCAGTACTTC. This chain uses TRBV28 with TRBJ2-7; 10 nucleotides match TRBD2. Per germline, CDR1 MDHEN and CDR2 SYDVKM. The junction had 9 bases not matched to a gene; V was cut back by 6 bases and J by 4 bases. This CDR3 is built from 15 residues. The entire variable domain, with the rest obtained from reference TRBV28 and TRBJ2-7, is as follows: DVKVTQSSRYLVKRTGEKVFLECVQDMDHENMFWYRQDPGLGLRLIYFSYDVKMKEKGDIPEGYSVSREKKERFSLILESASTNQTSMYLCASRTLSGREYEQYFGPGTRLTVT.